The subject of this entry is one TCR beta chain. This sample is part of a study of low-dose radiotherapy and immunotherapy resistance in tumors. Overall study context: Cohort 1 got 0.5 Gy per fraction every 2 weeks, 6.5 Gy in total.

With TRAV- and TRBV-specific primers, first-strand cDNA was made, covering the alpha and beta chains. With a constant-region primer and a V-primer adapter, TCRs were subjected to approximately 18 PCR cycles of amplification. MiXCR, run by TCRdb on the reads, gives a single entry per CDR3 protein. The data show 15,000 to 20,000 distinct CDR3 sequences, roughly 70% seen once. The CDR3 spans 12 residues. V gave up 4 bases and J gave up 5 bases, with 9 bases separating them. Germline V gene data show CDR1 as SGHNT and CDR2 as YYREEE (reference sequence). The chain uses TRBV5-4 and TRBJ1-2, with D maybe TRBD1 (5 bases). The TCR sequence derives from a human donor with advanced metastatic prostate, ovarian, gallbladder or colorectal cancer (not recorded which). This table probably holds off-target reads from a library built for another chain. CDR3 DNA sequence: TGTGCCAGCAGCCCTGACAGTTATGGCTACACCTTC. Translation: CASSPDSYGYTF.